The 13 T cell receptor beta chains below come from one sample, sequenced in a study of OX40 agonist ivuxolimab in advanced cancers. TCRdb's copy holds only in-frame clones and misses some; the assay was immunoSEQ multiplex PCR. In the table there are around 70,000 clones, approximately 80% of which are singletons. Material: CD4+ or CD8+ T cells sorted from blood, obtained in a trial of the OX40 agonist ivuxolimab. The receptors were sampled from an adult with an advanced solid tumor such as melanoma, head and neck, liver or kidney cancer.

This clone has only a few counts. J is TRBJ2-1 and V is TRBV7-2, with 10 bases lining up with TRBD2. There are 15 residues in the CDR3. The germline V gene has CDR1 SGHTA and CDR2 FQGNSA. V was pared by 5 bases and J by 4 bases, with 5 bases of the junction left unmatched. CDR3 coding DNA: TGTGCCAGCAGCCAAAGCGGGAGGGGATACAATGAGCAGTTCTTC. This translates into CASSQSGRGYNEQFF.

The chain has TRBV30 and TRBJ2-2; TRBD1 is a possible D gene (5 bases). Trimming shortened V by 8 bases and J by 1 base, and 11 bases separated the two germline ends. This CDR3 contains 13 residues. Germline V lookup: CDR1 GTSNPN, CDR2 SVGIG (reference sequence). This CDR3 reads CAQTRGNTGELFF. The CDR3 nucleotides are TGTGCCCAGACAAGGGGGAACACCGGGGAGCTGTTTTTT. Based on the CDR3 plus reference TRBV30 and TRBJ2-2, the full variable domain is SQTIHQWPATLVQPVGSPLSLECTVEGTSNPNLYWYRQAAGRGLQLLFYSVGIGQISSEVPQNLSASRPQDRQFILSSKKLLLSDSGFYLCAQTRGNTGELFFGEGSRLTVL.

The chain joins TRBV7-7 to TRBJ2-4; D remains ambiguous. The CDR3 contains 13 residues. V was cut by 5 bases and J by 6 bases, with 11 bases left in between. The germline V gene encodes CDR1 SSHAT and CDR2 FNYEAQ (reference sequence). DNA for the CDR3: TGTGCCAGCAGCCCAGACGATTTAAACATTCAGTACTTC. This encodes CASSPDDLNIQYF.

This chain links TRBV7-8 with TRBJ2-7; no clear D gene. This CDR3 comprises 13 residues. Germline loops: CDR1 SGHVS, CDR2 FQNEAQ. The V and J ends lost 5 bases and 0 bases respectively, with 8 bases between them. The CDR3 DNA sequence: TGTGCCAGCAGCCTCAGAACCTCCTACGAGCAGTACTTC. Translated, it gives CASSLRTSYEQYF.

This chain links TRBV5-1 with TRBJ1-1; TRBD1 matches 9 bases. With V trimmed by 8 bases and J by 1 base, 3 bases remained unmatched. The CDR3 contains 13 residues. Germline V gives CDR1 SGHRS, CDR2 YFSETQ. CDR3 loop: CASSGQGNTEAFF. The CDR3 nucleotides read TGCGCCAGTTCGGGACAGGGGAACACTGAAGCTTTCTTT.

The chain has TRBV5-1 and TRBJ2-1, with 7 nucleotides matching TRBD2. Germline V CDR1 and CDR2: SGHRS, YFSETQ. Unmatched junction bases numbered 7, after V lost 0 bases and J lost 1 base. This CDR3 is built from 17 residues. The CDR3 nucleotides read TGCGCCAGCAGCTTGGTCCGGGGGGTTGGTTCCTACAATGAGCAGTTCTTC. It translates to CASSLVRGVGSYNEQFF.

The chain combines TRBV2 with TRBJ2-5; 8 nucleotides align to TRBD2. Germline loops: CDR1 SNHLY, CDR2 FYNNEI. This CDR3 spans 15 amino acids. V was clipped by 7 bases and J by 4 bases; unmatched bases: 11. The CDR3 spells CASTGGATLGETQYF. CDR3 bases: TGTGCCAGCACGGGAGGGGCCACCCTCGGAGAGACCCAGTACTTC.

The rearrangement links TRBV28 to TRBJ2-5; 10 bases match TRBD1. The CDR3 spans 14 residues. Germline CDR1 and CDR2: MDHEN and SYDVKM. The V segment lost 4 bases and the J segment 3 bases; nucleotides outside the gene matches: 2. The CDR3 reads CASSSGTGEETQYF. In DNA, the CDR3 is TGTGCCAGCAGTTCCGGGACAGGGGAAGAGACCCAGTACTTC.

The chain uses TRBV10-3 and TRBJ2-3; the match to TRBD2 covers 8 bases. The CDR3 covers 16 residues. Germline V gives CDR1 ENHRY, CDR2 SYGVKD. The trim removed 3 bases at V and 6 bases at J, leaving 11 bases unmatched. The CDR3 coding sequence is TGTGCCATCAGTGATGGGACTAGTGGGGAAGGGGATACGCAGTATTTT. Translating gives CAISDGTSGEGDTQYF.

The table lists this clone with a few counts. This rearrangement joins TRBV30 to TRBJ2-1; D is perhaps TRBD1 (6 bases). From germline, CDR1 is GTSNPN and CDR2 SVGIG (reference sequence). V dropped 0 bases and J dropped 5 bases, with 14 bases sitting between them. The CDR3 sequence is 15 residues long. CDR3 sequence: CAWSVLFGGHNEQFF. Written as DNA, the CDR3 is TGTGCCTGGAGTGTACTGTTTGGGGGCCACAATGAGCAGTTCTTC.

The chain links TRBV9 to TRBJ1-4; 7 nucleotides match TRBD1. Germline loops: CDR1 SGDLS, CDR2 YYNGEE. The CDR3 consists of 15 residues. After removal of 4 bases from V and 8 bases from J, the junction contained 11 bases not matched to a gene. The CDR3 region is CASSNTGTALEKLFF. CDR3 DNA: TGTGCCAGCAGCAATACCGGGACAGCCTTGGAAAAACTGTTTTTT.

J is TRBJ2-7 and V is TRBV9; 12 bases line up with TRBD2. V shed 1 base and J 3 bases; nucleotides not matched to a gene: 8. The V gene's germline CDR1 is SGDLS and CDR2 YYNGEE. The CDR3 consists of 17 residues. CDR3 sequence: CASSVRPTTSGSYEQYF. The CDR3 coding sequence is TGTGCCAGCAGCGTAAGGCCCACGACTAGCGGGAGCTACGAGCAGTACTTC. Looking up the rest from reference TRBV9 and TRBJ2-7 gives the full variable domain: DSGVTQTPKHLITATGQRVTLRCSPRSGDLSVYWYQQSLDQGLQFLIQYYNGEERAKGNILERFSAQQFPDLHSELNLSSLELGDSALYFCASSVRPTTSGSYEQYFGPGTRLTVT.

The chain uses TRBV5-6 and TRBJ2-2; 12 bases line up with TRBD2. The CDR3 totals 17 residues. Germline V gives CDR1 SGHDT, CDR2 YYEEEE. The V segment lost 3 bases and the J segment 11 bases; nucleotides outside the gene matches: 14. CDR3 residues: CASSYGLAGTLHQELFF. CDR3 DNA sequence: TGTGCCAGCAGCTACGGACTAGCGGGGACCCTCCACCAAGAGCTGTTTTTT.